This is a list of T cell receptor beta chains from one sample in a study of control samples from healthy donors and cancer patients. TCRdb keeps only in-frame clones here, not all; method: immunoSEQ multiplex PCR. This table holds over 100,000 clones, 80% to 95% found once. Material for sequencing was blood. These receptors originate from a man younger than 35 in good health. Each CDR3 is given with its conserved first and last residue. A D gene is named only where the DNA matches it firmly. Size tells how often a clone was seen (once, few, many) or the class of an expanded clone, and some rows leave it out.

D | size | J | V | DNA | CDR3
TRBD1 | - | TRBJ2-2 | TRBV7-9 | TGTGCCAGCAGCTTAAGGACAGGGGGGACCGGAACCGGGGAGCTGTTTTTT | CASSLRTGGTGTGELFF
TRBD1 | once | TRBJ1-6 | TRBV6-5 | TGTGCCAGCAGTCCCATAGACAGGGGGGATTCACCCCTCCACTTT | CASSPIDRGDSPLHF
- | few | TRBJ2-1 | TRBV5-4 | TGTGCCAGCAGCTTAAGAGGGGCCTTCACCTTCTCCTACAATGAGCAGTTCTTC | CASSLRGAFTFSYNEQFF
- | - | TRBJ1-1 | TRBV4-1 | TGCGCCAGCAGCCAAGATGTCGACACCCTGGGGTACACTGAAGCTTTCTTT | CASSQDVDTLGYTEAFF
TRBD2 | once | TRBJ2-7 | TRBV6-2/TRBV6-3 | TGTGCCAGCAGCCGTGGACTAGACTACGAGCAGTACTTC | CASSRGLDYEQYF
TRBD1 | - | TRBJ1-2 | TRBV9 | TGTGCCAGCAGCGTCGGACAGGGTAACTATGGCTACACCTTC | CASSVGQGNYGYTF
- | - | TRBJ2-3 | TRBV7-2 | TGTGCCAGCAGCCCCCAGGGTGGGGCTAGGGGAAATACGCAGTATTTT | CASSPQGGARGNTQYF
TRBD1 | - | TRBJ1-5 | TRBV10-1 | TGCGCCAGCAGTGGTCAGGGGGCATGGCAGCCCCAGCATTTT | CASSGQGAWQPQHF
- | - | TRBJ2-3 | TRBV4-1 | TGCGCCAGCAGCCAAGGCGGACTAACCGGTACGCAGTATTTT | CASSQGGLTGTQYF
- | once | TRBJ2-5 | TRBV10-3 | TGTGCCATCAGTGACAGGGCGTCCGGAGAGACCCAGTACTTC | CAISDRASGETQYF
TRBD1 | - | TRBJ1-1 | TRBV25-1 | TGTGCCAGCAGTGAACCGACAGGGGGAAGGACTGAAGCTTTCTTT | CASSEPTGGRTEAFF
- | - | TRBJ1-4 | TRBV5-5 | TGTGCCAGCAGCTATCCCTCAGGGGCCGGAGGTGAAAAACTGTTTTTT | CASSYPSGAGGEKLFF
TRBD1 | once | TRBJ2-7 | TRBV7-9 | TGTGCCAGCAGCTTAGGAAACCGGGACAGGCAGTACTTC | CASSLGNRDRQYF
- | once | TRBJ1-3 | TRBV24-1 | TGTGCCACCAGTGGGGGGGGCATGGTTAGTCTTGGAAACACCATATATTTT | CATSGGGMVSLGNTIYF
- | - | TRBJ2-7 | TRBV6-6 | TGTGCCAGCAGTCCCCCAATGTACGAGCAGTACTTC | CASSPPMYEQYF
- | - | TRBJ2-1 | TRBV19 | TGTGCCAGTAGTATAGCCCCCCTTTCGGTCCTCCCAGGGGAGCAGTTCTTC | CASSIAPLSVLPGEQFF
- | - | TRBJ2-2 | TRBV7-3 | TGTGCCAGCAGCTTAAGAGGCGGGGAGCTGTTTTTT | CASSLRGGELFF
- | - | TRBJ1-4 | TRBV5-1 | TGCGCCAGCAGTGGATGGGGGTTCGGTGAAAAACTGTTTTTT | CASSGWGFGEKLFF
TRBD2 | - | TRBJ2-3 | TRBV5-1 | TGCGCCAGCAGCTTGGCTACTAGCGGGGGAGCGACAGATACGCAGTATTTT | CASSLATSGGATDTQYF
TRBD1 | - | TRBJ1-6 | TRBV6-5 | TGTGCCAGCACTAGACAGGGGCTAAATTCACCCCTCCACTTT | CASTRQGLNSPLHF
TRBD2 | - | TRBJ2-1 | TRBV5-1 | TGCGCCAGCAGCTTGACCGCGGGAGCCTACAATGAGCAGTTCTTC | CASSLTAGAYNEQFF
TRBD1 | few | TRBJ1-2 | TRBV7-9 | TGTGCCAGCAGCTTTACAGGGGACGTAAACTATGGCTACACCTTC | CASSFTGDVNYGYTF
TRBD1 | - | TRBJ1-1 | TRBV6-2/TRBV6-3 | TGTGCCAGCAGCCACCGGACAGGAGACAACTTGAACACTGAAGCTTTCTTT | CASSHRTGDNLNTEAFF
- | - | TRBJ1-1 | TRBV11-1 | TGTGCCAGCAGCTTTAATGGGGATGCGGCTTTCTTT | CASSFNGDAAFF
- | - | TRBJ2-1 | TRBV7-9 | TGTGCCAGCAGCTCGCAGGGGAGCTCCTACAATGAGCAGTTCTTC | CASSSQGSSYNEQFF
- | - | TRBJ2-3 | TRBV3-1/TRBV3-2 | TGTGCCAGCAGCTCAAGGGGGGGTGGAAGCACAGATACGCAGTATTTT | CASSSRGGGSTDTQYF
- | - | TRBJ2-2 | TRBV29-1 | TGCAGCGGCTGGACTTCCTCCGGGGAGCTGTTTTTT | CSGWTSSGELFF
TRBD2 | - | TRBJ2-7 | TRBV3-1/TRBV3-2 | TGTGCCAGCAGCCAGGGACTAGCTGTCTACGAGCAGTACTTC | CASSQGLAVYEQYF
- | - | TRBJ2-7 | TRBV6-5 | TGTGCCAGCAGGGCCGGGACTCGATACGAGCAGTACTTC | CASRAGTRYEQYF
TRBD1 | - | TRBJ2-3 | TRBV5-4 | TGTGCCAGCAGCTGGGACAGGGGCGGCACAGATACGCAGTATTTT | CASSWDRGGTDTQYF
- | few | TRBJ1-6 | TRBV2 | TGTGCCAGCAGTGACTTGGGGACAAATAATTCACCCCTCCACTTT | CASSDLGTNNSPLHF
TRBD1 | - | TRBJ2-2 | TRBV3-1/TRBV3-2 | TGTGCCAGCAGCGCCTACGGACAGGTGACCGGGGAGCTGTTTTTT | CASSAYGQVTGELFF
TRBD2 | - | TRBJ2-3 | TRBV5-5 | TGTGCCAGCAGCCCCGGTGGAGCGGGGGGTACTGTCGATACGCAGTATTTT | CASSPGGAGGTVDTQYF
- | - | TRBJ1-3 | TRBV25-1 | TGTGCCAGCCGGGATTCTGGAAACACCATATATTTT | CASRDSGNTIYF
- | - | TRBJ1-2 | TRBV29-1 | TGCAGCGTTGGGTTAAGGGATGGCTACACCTTC | CSVGLRDGYTF
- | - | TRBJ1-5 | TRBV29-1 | TGCAGCGTTGCAGGGACCCCGGATCAGCCCCAGCATTTT | CSVAGTPDQPQHF
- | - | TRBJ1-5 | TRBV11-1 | TGTGCCAGCAGCTTAGACGGGAAGTGGAATCAGCCCCAGCATTTT | CASSLDGKWNQPQHF
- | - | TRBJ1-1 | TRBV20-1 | TGCAGTGCTAGCCGGAACACTGAAGCTTTCTTT | CSASRNTEAFF
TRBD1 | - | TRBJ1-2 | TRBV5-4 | TGTGCCAGCAGCACTCTACCTGGGACAGGGGAAGGCTACACCTTC | CASSTLPGTGEGYTF
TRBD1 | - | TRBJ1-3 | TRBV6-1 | TGTGCCAGCAGTGAATGGTCAGGACAGGGTGGAAACACCATATATTTT | CASSEWSGQGGNTIYF
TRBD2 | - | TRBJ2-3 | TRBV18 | TGTGCCAGCTCACGGACTAGCGGGGGATCCCAGGGTACGCAGTATTTT | CASSRTSGGSQGTQYF
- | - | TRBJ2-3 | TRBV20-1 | TGCAGTGCTAGTTTTGGAGGGGGCGATACGCAGTATTTT | CSASFGGGDTQYF